These 22 T cell receptor beta chains originate from one sample sequenced in a study of cytomegalovirus exposure and HLA in healthy donors. This table comes from immunoSEQ multiplex PCR, and its TCRdb copy is limited to in-frame clones, with some not included. The sample carries about 280,000 clones, 80% to 90% recorded once. Specimen: PBMCs. These receptors all come from a woman younger than 35 in good health and CMV-seronegative.

This sequence joins TRBV7-2 and TRBJ1-2, with TRBD1 matching 9 bases. J gave up 7 bases and V 4 bases, and 7 bases lay outside the gene matches. The CDR3 covers 14 residues. Germline values: CDR1 SGHTA, CDR2 FQGNSA. CDR3 residues: CASSWDREASGYTF. DNA of the CDR3: TGTGCCAGCAGCTGGGACAGGGAGGCGAGTGGCTACACCTTC.

Judged by abundance, this clone is medium-sized (0.01 to 0.1%). The chain uses TRBV6-4 and TRBJ2-2; 9 positions agree with TRBD2. Germline loops: CDR1 MRHNA, CDR2 SNTAGT. After removal of 0 bases from V and 4 bases from J, the junction contained 0 bases not matched to a gene. The CDR3 is 15 residues long. CDR3 nucleotides: TGTGCCAGCAGTGACTCTAGCGGGGGCACCGGGGAGCTGTTTTTT. This translates into CASSDSSGGTGELFF.

This chain links TRBV21-1 with TRBJ1-4; the table's D call of TRBD1 was not tested on the DNA. TRBV21-1 is a pseudogene segment. CDR3 size: 17 residues. The CDR3 is CASKYAGAFATNEKLFF. The CDR3 DNA is TGTGCCAGCAAGTACGCAGGGGCCTTTGCAACTAATGAAAAACTGTTTTTT.

The CDR3 DNA reads as TGTGCCAGCAGCGTAGGCTCTACTCGATTCCAAGAGACCCAGTACTTC. Translation gives CASSVGSTRFQETQYF. The gene calls are TRBV9 and TRBJ2-5; D is unresolved. V was trimmed by 0 bases and J by 1 base, leaving 13 bases between them. The CDR3 contains 16 residues. Germline V gene data show CDR1 as SGDLS and CDR2 as YYNGEE.

This sequence joins TRBV29-1 and TRBJ2-2; TRBD2 matches at 12 bases. This CDR3 is 17 amino acids long. Germline CDR1 is SQVTM and CDR2 is ANQGSEA. With 3 bases clipped from V and 0 bases from J, the junction kept 5 bases outside the gene matches. The CDR3 here is CSVESGLAGPNTGELFF. The CDR3 DNA sequence: TGCAGCGTTGAGTCGGGACTAGCGGGTCCGAACACCGGGGAGCTGTTTTTT.

This chain uses TRBV5-1 with TRBJ2-4, with TRBD2 identical over 7 bases. Trimming took 1 base from V and 1 from J; bases not matched to a gene: 5. CDR3 size: 16 residues. Germline V gene lookup returns CDR1 SGHRS and CDR2 YFSETQ. CDR3 in amino acids: CASSLYGEGAKNIQYF. As DNA, the CDR3 is TGCGCCAGCAGCTTGTACGGGGAGGGGGCCAAAAACATTCAGTACTTC.

V usage is TRBV28 and J usage is TRBJ2-7; 9 bases map to TRBD1. Trimming took 6 bases from V and 6 from J; bases not matched to a gene: 6. Germline V gives CDR1 MDHEN, CDR2 SYDVKM. This CDR3 is 13 amino acids long. The DNA of the CDR3 is TGTGCCAGCAGACGACAGGGGGGCACCGAGCAGTACTTC. It is translated as CASRRQGGTEQYF. The full variable domain, with the rest looked up from reference TRBV28 and TRBJ2-7, is DVKVTQSSRYLVKRTGEKVFLECVQDMDHENMFWYRQDPGLGLRLIYFSYDVKMKEKGDIPEGYSVSREKKERFSLILESASTNQTSMYLCASRRQGGTEQYFGPGTRLTVT.

This sequence joins TRBV30 and TRBJ1-1; maybe TRBD1 (5 bases). The V gene's germline CDR1 is GTSNPN and CDR2 SVGIG (reference sequence). V was clipped by 1 base and J by 1 base, with 10 bases between them. This CDR3 has 14 amino acids. CDR3 coding DNA: TGTGCCTGGAGTGCTCCGGACACGAACACTGAAGCTTTCTTT. Its protein is CAWSAPDTNTEAFF.

V usage is TRBV27 and J usage is TRBJ1-2; no clear D. The germline V gene encodes CDR1 MNHEY and CDR2 SMNVEV (reference sequence). The CDR3 covers 14 residues. V lost 5 bases and J lost 4, with 14 bases in between. In DNA form, the CDR3 reads TGTGCCAGCAGTCCTGGCGTGCGACTCTATGGCTACACCTTC. Its protein product is CASSPGVRLYGYTF.

As to this clone: The junction departs from the called germline gene at one end, perhaps through a read error. The V call is TRBV7-7, the J call TRBJ2-5; 11 nucleotides line up with TRBD2. The CDR3 contains 14 residues. CDR1 and CDR2 (germline): SSHAT, FNYEAQ (reference sequence). DNA of the CDR3: TGTGCTAGCAGCGCCACTAGCGGGGGAGAGACCCAGTACTTC. Protein product: CASSATSGGETQYF.

Written as DNA, the CDR3 is TGTGCCAGCAGCAACCACCCGGGACAGGGGCAACGAAAACTGTTTTTT. Protein sequence: CASSNHPGQGQRKLFF. The V and J genes are TRBV7-8 and TRBJ1-4; TRBD1 aligns across 10 bases. From germline, CDR1 is SGHVS and CDR2 FQNEAQ. This CDR3 is 16 amino acids long. V dropped 5 bases and J dropped 10; count of bases not matched to a gene: 13.

Here the CDR3 reads CASSFLRHYEQYF. CDR3 bases: TGTGCCAGCAGTTTCCTGAGACACTACGAGCAGTACTTC. The rearrangement uses TRBV28 and TRBJ2-7; D is unresolved. CDR1 and CDR2 (germline): MDHEN, SYDVKM. V was clipped by 3 bases and J by 3 bases, with 9 bases between them. This CDR3 comprises 13 residues.

The V call is TRBV14, the J call TRBJ2-7; 8 bases fit TRBD2. The CDR3 totals 15 residues. The J segment lost 4 bases and the V segment lost 0 bases, leaving 5 bases of the junction unmatched. CDR1 is SGHDN and CDR2 is FVKESK in the germline V gene. The CDR3 is CASSQDGTRWYEQYF. The CDR3 nucleotides are TGTGCCAGCAGCCAAGACGGGACTAGGTGGTACGAGCAGTACTTC.

The J gene is TRBJ2-7, the V gene TRBV11-2; D gene unclear. V was cut by 5 bases and J by 4 bases, with 6 bases left in between. Germline loops: CDR1 SGHAT, CDR2 FQNNGV. The CDR3 loop spans 11 amino acids. CDR3 residues: CASSPKYEQYF. Here the CDR3 DNA reads TGTGCCAGCAGCCCTAAGTACGAGCAGTACTTC. Full variable domain (remainder filled in from reference TRBV11-2 and TRBJ2-7): EAGVAQSPRYKIIEKRQSVAFWCNPISGHATLYWYQQILGQGPKLLIQFQNNGVVDDSQLPKDRFSAERLKGVDSTLKIQPAKLEDSAVYLCASSPKYEQYFGPGTRLTVT.

The chain has TRBV7-8 and TRBJ2-7; TRBD2 matches 9 bases. CDR1 and CDR2 (germline): SGHVS, FQNEAQ. Trimming cost V 5 bases and J 4 bases; bases outside gene matches: 12. This CDR3 is built from 16 residues. For the CDR3, the DNA is TGTGCCAGCAGCACCTTACTAGCGGGTCAGGTTTACGAGCAGTACTTC. Its protein product is CASSTLLAGQVYEQYF.

This sequence joins TRBV29-1 and TRBJ2-7; D possibly corresponds to TRBD1 (6 bases). The CDR3 is 11 amino acids. Deletions cut 7 bases from V and 6 bases from J, with 13 bases between. The germline V gene encodes CDR1 SQVTM and CDR2 ANQGSEA. CDR3 sequence (DNA): TGCAGCGGTCAAACAGGGAGCGAGCAGTACTTC. This encodes CSGQTGSEQYF.

The V and J genes are TRBV18 and TRBJ1-2; 7 nucleotides align to TRBD1. V was pared by 6 bases and J by 3 bases, with 7 bases of the junction left unmatched. Germline-derived CDR1 and CDR2 are KGHSH and LQKENI. This CDR3 is 14 amino acids long. CDR3 loop: CASSTDRDDYGYTF. For the CDR3, the DNA is TGTGCCAGCTCGACCGACAGGGACGACTATGGCTACACCTTC.

This chain joins TRBV28 and TRBJ1-3; D not resolved. This CDR3 region has 13 residues. Germline V gene lookup returns CDR1 MDHEN and CDR2 SYDVKM. V was trimmed by 7 bases and J by 0 bases, leaving 7 bases between them. CDR3 loop: CASNEFSGNTIYF. CDR3 coding DNA: TGTGCCAGCAATGAGTTCTCTGGAAACACCATATATTTT.

The rearrangement links TRBV27 to TRBJ1-1; TRBD1 matches at 7 bases. CDR3 length equals 15 residues. Germline V gene data show CDR1 as MNHEY and CDR2 as SMNVEV (reference sequence). Losses at the gene ends were 6 bases for V and 4 bases for J; bases not matched to a gene: 11. CDR3 coding DNA: TGTGCCAGCAGCCCTGGGACAGCTTGGGCCACTGAAGCTTTCTTT. Its protein is CASSPGTAWATEAFF.

The gene calls are TRBV30 and TRBJ2-7, with D tentatively TRBD1 (5 bases). The CDR3 contains 10 residues. Trimming shortened V by 5 bases and J by 5 bases, and 7 bases separated the two germline ends. From germline, CDR1 is GTSNPN and CDR2 SVGIG (reference sequence). The CDR3 DNA is TGTGCCTGGGGACACAACGAGCAGTACTTC. Its protein is CAWGHNEQYF.

The CDR3 DNA sequence: TGTGCCAGCAGTGGACGGACTAGCGGGGGGCCGGGCGATGAGCAGTTCTTC. Amino acids: CASSGRTSGGPGDEQFF. This chain uses TRBV6-1 with TRBJ2-1; 14 bases fit TRBD2. The germline gives CDR1 MNHNS, CDR2 SASEGT. The V and J ends lost 4 bases and 8 bases, in that order; junction bases with no gene match: 10. This CDR3 is 17 amino acids long.

The chain combines TRBV5-1 with TRBJ1-1; D might be TRBD1 (5 bases). This CDR3 comprises 14 residues. CDR1 is SGHRS and CDR2 is YFSETQ in the germline V gene. Between the trimmed V and J ends, which lost 2 bases and 1 base, there was a span of 9 bases. For the CDR3, the DNA is TGCGCCAGCAGCTTTAGACAGCAGAACACTGAAGCTTTCTTT. It specifies CASSFRQQNTEAFF.